Sequencing of this T cell receptor beta chain was carried out in a study of blood T cell repertoires in COVID-19. Turning to the study itself: COVID-19 samples from acute and convalescent phases originated in the United States, Italy and Spain.

Method: immunoSEQ multiplex PCR; TCRdb's copy keeps in-frame clones and lacks some. The profile shows about 160,000 clones, 85% of them singletons. Sequences were obtained from peripheral blood. This TCR came from a human donor with acute or convalescent COVID-19. The donor label of this sample is uncertain.

For the CDR3, the DNA is TGTGCCAGCAGTTACCCCTGGGGTTCAGGGGGCTGGATTTTGAAACCCCTCCACTTT. This encodes CASSYPWGSGGWILKPLHF. This chain joins TRBV6-2 or TRBV6-3 and TRBJ1-6; 8 positions agree with TRBD1. The V and J ends lost 2 bases and 12 bases, in that order; junction bases with no gene match: 21. The CDR3 contains 19 residues. The germline V gene has CDR1 MNHEY and CDR2 SVGEGT.